A single sample gave rise to the 32 T cell receptor beta chains below, sequenced in a study of T-cell memory formation after mild COVID-19. TCRdb ran MiXCR on the 5' RACE reads and lists one entry per CDR3 protein. The sample lists roughly 280,000 distinct CDR3 sequences, under 8.5% occurring once. Sequenced: PBMCs or a T cell subset sorted from them (not recorded which). Source of these receptors: a man between 18 and 35 years old who had mild COVID-19 (a few samples of this study predate the infection). Cell type and time point are not known.

The rearrangement links TRBV20-1 to TRBJ1-5; a weak D match, TRBD1 (5 bases). V was pared by 5 bases and J by 4 bases, with 15 bases between. CDR3 length: 14 residues. Germline values: CDR1 DFQATT, CDR2 SNEGSKA (reference sequence). The DNA of the CDR3 is TGCAGTGCTCCCCTCGGGGGACGAAATCAGCCCCAGCATTTT. This translates into CSAPLGGRNQPQHF.

This clonotype has just a few counts. The rearrangement uses TRBV4-1 and TRBJ2-7; weak D call: TRBD1 (7 bases). Trimming removed 0 bases at V and 4 bases at J, with 13 bases between. This CDR3 region has 15 residues. CDR1 is MGHRA and CDR2 is YSYEKL in the germline V gene. CDR3 DNA sequence: TGCGCCAGCAGCCAAGATGGAGGGGGCTTATACGAGCAGTACTTC. It translates to CASSQDGGGLYEQYF.

V is TRBV5-6 and J is TRBJ2-7; the D gene is possibly TRBD1 (5 bases). The CDR3 loop spans 13 amino acids. With 0 bases removed from V and 1 base from J, the gap between germline ends came to 5 bases. Germline V gene sequence: CDR1 SGHDT, CDR2 YYEEEE. CDR3 sequence: CASSLAGSYEQYV. The CDR3 coding sequence is TGTGCCAGCAGCTTGGCAGGGTCCTACGAGCAGTACGTC.

The sample holds a few counts of this clonotype. This chain connects TRBV7-9 to TRBJ2-1, with 8 nucleotides matching TRBD1. The CDR3 totals 15 residues. J lost 2 bases, V lost 3 bases, and 3 bases had no gene match. Germline V gene data show CDR1 as SEHNR and CDR2 as FQNEAQ (reference sequence). CDR3: CASSLRTGPYNEQFF. The CDR3 region has the DNA TGTGCCAGCAGCTTGAGGACAGGGCCCTACAATGAGCAGTTCTTC.

This clonotype came up a few times. DNA for the CDR3: TGTGCCAGCAGTTACGGACAGGGGGCTTATCCTGAAGCTTTCTTT. It specifies CASSYGQGAYPEAFF. V is TRBV6-5 and J is TRBJ1-1; 11 bases are shared with TRBD1. The CDR3 is 15 residues long. The germline V gene has CDR1 MNHEY and CDR2 SVGAGI. V gave up 2 bases and J gave up 6 bases; unmatched junction bases: 5.

V gene TRBV6-2 or TRBV6-3 combines with J gene TRBJ2-7, with 9 bases identical to TRBD1. The CDR3 runs to 15 residues. After removal of 2 bases from V and 5 bases from J, the junction contained 7 bases not matched to a gene. CDR1 and CDR2 from the germline V gene are MNHEY and SVGEGT. CDR3 bases: TGTGCCAGCAGTTACCCACCACAGGGGGCCAACGAGCAGTACGTC. Protein sequence: CASSYPPQGANEQYV.

This clonotype was seen many times. The chain uses TRBV10-3 and TRBJ2-3, with 8 bases that match TRBD2. Germline V lookup: CDR1 ENHRY, CDR2 SYGVKD. J lost 6 bases, V lost 0 bases, and 5 bases had no gene match. The CDR3 has 15 amino acids. CDR3: CAISESTGGPDTQYF. CDR3 bases: TGTGCCATCAGTGAGTCGACGGGGGGGCCCGATACGCAGTATTTT.

This clonotype was picked up one time. The chain uses TRBV9 and TRBJ1-4; no clear D gene. Germline V gives CDR1 SGDLS, CDR2 YYNGEE. V lost 0 bases to trimming and J lost 0 bases, with 3 bases between them. There are 14 residues in the CDR3. In DNA form, the CDR3 reads TGTGCCAGCAGCGTAGACACAACTAATGAAAAACTGTTTTTT. Residues: CASSVDTTNEKLFF.

A few counts support this clonotype. The chain joins TRBV7-8 to TRBJ1-6; 8 bases align to TRBD1. CDR1 is SGHVS and CDR2 is FQNEAQ in the germline V gene. The V gene end was trimmed by 0 bases and the J gene end by 7 bases; junction bases not matched to a gene: 11. The CDR3 has 18 residues. CDR3 DNA sequence: TGTGCCAGCAGCTTAGCTGTGGGGACAGGCGTACGCAATTCACCCCTCCACTTT. Residues: CASSLAVGTGVRNSPLHF.

This clonotype turned up a few times. The CDR3 region is CASSQRGSGANVLTF. The CDR3 nucleotides read TGCGCCAGCAGCCAAAGAGGGTCCGGGGCCAACGTCCTGACTTTC. The V gene is TRBV4-1, the J gene TRBJ2-6; D perhaps matches TRBD2 (5 bases). The CDR3 is 15 amino acids. V gave up 2 bases and J gave up 4 bases, with 9 bases separating them. CDR1 and CDR2 (germline): MGHRA, YSYEKL.

This clonotype has ten or more counts. This chain joins TRBV7-9 and TRBJ2-3; the D gene is possibly TRBD2 (5 bases). Germline V gene data show CDR1 as SEHNR and CDR2 as FQNEAQ (reference sequence). V lost 5 bases to trimming and J lost 4 bases, with 13 bases between them. The CDR3 has 14 residues. CDR3 protein: CASSLDSTPDTQYF. The CDR3 DNA reads as TGTGCCAGCAGCCTGGACTCAACCCCAGATACGCAGTATTTT.

This clonotype occurred a few times. The junction and the germline gene differ at one end; a read error may be behind it. The V call is TRBV6-2 or TRBV6-3, the J call TRBJ2-7; D call uncertain. CDR3 length: 10 residues. Germline CDR1 is MNHEY and CDR2 is SVGEGT. The CDR3 sequence: CASGYYEQYF. CDR3 bases: TGTGCCAGCGGTTACTACGAGCAGTACTTC.

The chain recombines TRBV12-3 or TRBV12-4 with TRBJ2-4; the D gene is possibly TRBD2 (6 bases). This CDR3 comprises 13 residues. V was shortened by 4 bases and J by 6 bases, with 10 bases between the two germline ends. The DNA for the CDR3 is TGTGCCAGCAGTTGGAGGGGCGGAAACATTCAGTACTTC. Its protein product is CASSWRGGNIQYF.

This clonotype has just a few counts. The gene calls are TRBV6-6 and TRBJ2-2; weak D call: TRBD2 (7 bases). Trimming took 5 bases from V and 5 from J, leaving 18 bases between them. The length of the CDR3 is 16 residues. Germline-derived CDR1 and CDR2 are MNHNY and SVGAGI (reference sequence). The CDR3 DNA sequence: TGTGCCAGCAGTCCCGAGGGGGGGGCGCGTACCGGGGAGCTGTTTTTT. It encodes CASSPEGGARTGELFF.

This clonotype has only a few counts. The J gene is TRBJ2-1, the V gene TRBV5-6, with D possibly being TRBD1 or TRBD2 (5 bases each). The germline V and J ends were trimmed by 0 bases and 4 bases, with 8 bases remaining between them. Germline CDR1 SGHDT, CDR2 YYEEEE. The CDR3 contains 14 residues. The CDR3 DNA reads as TGTGCCAGCAGCTTGGGGGACCGATACAATGAGCAGTTCTTC. This sequence encodes CASSLGDRYNEQFF.

In this sample, this clonotype turned up many times. The chain links TRBV7-9 to TRBJ1-2; TRBD1 matches 11 bases. The CDR3 is 16 residues long. CDR1 and CDR2 (germline): SEHNR, FQNEAQ (reference sequence). V was pared by 5 bases and J by 3 bases, with 8 bases of the junction left unmatched. In nucleotides, the CDR3 is TGTGCCAGCAGCCGGACAGGGGGCGCAGAACACTATGGCTACACCTTC. Protein: CASSRTGGAEHYGYTF.

This clonotype was detected only a few times. V gene TRBV18 combines with J gene TRBJ1-1, with TRBD1 as a possible D gene (5 bases). Trimming pared 1 base from V and 1 base from J, leaving 10 bases between. This CDR3 comprises 15 residues. The germline gives CDR1 KGHSH, CDR2 LQKENI. CDR3 nucleotides: TGTGCCAGCTCACCACTGGGGGGTGGGAACACTGAAGCTTTCTTT. Translated: CASSPLGGGNTEAFF.

This clonotype came up many times. This chain uses TRBV6-5 with TRBJ1-6, with D hard to call. This CDR3 contains 15 residues. CDR1 and CDR2 (germline): MNHEY, SVGAGI. V was cut by 4 bases and J by 7 bases, with 14 bases left in between. The CDR3 region is CASSFKVRRNSPLHF. In DNA, the CDR3 is TGTGCCAGCAGTTTTAAGGTCAGAAGGAATTCACCCCTCCACTTT.

The V call is TRBV9, the J call TRBJ2-2; D gene ambiguous. Germline V gives CDR1 SGDLS, CDR2 YYNGEE. The CDR3 runs 17 residues. V shed 4 bases and J shed 0 bases, with 16 bases lying between them. The CDR3 region is CASSPSQWLANTGELFF. The CDR3 DNA sequence: TGTGCCAGCAGCCCCTCGCAATGGCTAGCGAACACCGGGGAGCTGTTTTTT.

This clonotype was observed a handful of times. The V and J genes are TRBV9 and TRBJ2-5, with a possible D match to TRBD2 (6 bases). Trimming left V 1 base short and J 5 bases short, with 9 bases between. In germline, CDR1 is SGDLS, CDR2 YYNGEE. The CDR3 spans 13 residues. CDR3 protein: CASSVRGSETQYF. In DNA, the CDR3 is TGTGCCAGCAGCGTACGGGGGTCGGAGACCCAGTACTTC.

This chain joins TRBV13 and TRBJ1-1; D gene unclear. Germline V gives CDR1 PRHDT, CDR2 FYEKMQ (reference sequence). There are 14 residues in the CDR3. V lost 8 bases to trimming and J lost 0 bases, with 13 bases between them. CDR3 DNA sequence: TGTGCCAGCGGGGTAGAAGGATTGAACACTGAAGCTTTCTTT. Translating gives CASGVEGLNTEAFF.

J is TRBJ2-2 and V is TRBV20-1; D is perhaps TRBD1 (5 bases). Deletions cut 0 bases from V and 6 bases from J, with 11 bases between. The CDR3 extends over 14 amino acids. The germline CDR1 and CDR2 sequences are DFQATT and SNEGSKA (reference sequence). CDR3 sequence reads: CSARDPQGPGELFF. In nucleotides, the CDR3 is TGCAGTGCTAGAGATCCCCAGGGCCCCGGGGAGCTGTTTTTT.

This rearrangement joins TRBV14 to TRBJ2-7; D is undetermined. Germline CDR1 is SGHDN and CDR2 is FVKESK. The CDR3 has 13 amino acids. V lost 1 base and J lost 2, with 6 bases in between. DNA of the CDR3: TGTGCCAGCAGCCAAGTTGCGGCCTACGAGCAGTACTTC. It encodes CASSQVAAYEQYF.

The chain uses TRBV20-1 and TRBJ1-2, with TRBD1 as a possible D gene (6 bases). Germline V CDR1 and CDR2: DFQATT, SNEGSKA (reference sequence). This CDR3 contains 12 residues. V was pared by 6 bases and J by 4 bases, with 12 bases between. DNA of the CDR3: TGCAGTGCGTCGGGACACCTCTATGGCTACACCTTC. As protein: CSASGHLYGYTF.

The V call is TRBV9, the J call TRBJ2-5; tentatively, D is TRBD1 or TRBD2 (5 bases each). CDR3 length: 16 residues. Per the germline V gene, CDR1 is SGDLS and CDR2 is YYNGEE. V was pared by 2 bases and J by 1 base, with 15 bases between. CDR3 sequence: CASSVRGDLTQETQYF. CDR3 nucleotide sequence: TGTGCCAGCAGCGTCCGAGGGGACCTAACCCAAGAGACCCAGTACTTC.

This chain connects TRBV6-2 or TRBV6-3 to TRBJ2-3, with unresolved D. The CDR3 extends over 14 amino acids. V was cut by 2 bases and J by 4 bases, with 10 bases left in between. Germline CDR1 reads MNHEY; CDR2 reads SVGEGT. CDR3: CASSYIVAADTQYF. CDR3 nucleotide sequence: TGTGCCAGCAGTTACATCGTTGCCGCAGATACGCAGTATTTT.

The chain couples TRBV6-2 or TRBV6-3 to TRBJ2-1, with D unresolved. CDR3 length equals 11 residues. Germline CDR1 is MNHEY and CDR2 is SVGEGT. The V end was cut by 5 bases, the J end by 10 bases, with 9 bases between. Written as DNA, the CDR3 is TGTGCCAGCAGTCCCCGTTTGGAGCAGTTCTTC. This codes for CASSPRLEQFF.

This clonotype was observed a handful of times. The chain carries TRBV5-1 and TRBJ1-1, with a possible D match to TRBD1 (5 bases). Germline loops: CDR1 SGHRS, CDR2 YFSETQ. Between the trimmed V and J ends, which lost 2 bases and 4 bases, there was a span of 12 bases. The length of the CDR3 is 14 residues. The CDR3 region is CASSFLGTGTEAFF. The CDR3, as DNA: TGCGCCAGCAGCTTTTTAGGGACGGGCACTGAAGCTTTCTTT.

The chain is built from TRBV3-1 and TRBJ1-2; D gene uncertain. CDR1 and CDR2 from the germline V gene are LGHDT and YNNKEL (reference sequence). V dropped 3 bases and J dropped 8 bases, with 13 bases sitting between them. This CDR3 comprises 13 residues. CDR3 amino acids: CASSHTVSGGYTF. The CDR3 nucleotides read TGTGCCAGCAGCCACACCGTTAGCGGGGGCTACACCTTC.

CDR3 bases: TGTGCCAGCACCCAATTATCAGGGGACCCCTACAATGAGCAGTTCTTC. Amino acids: CASTQLSGDPYNEQFF. J is TRBJ2-1 and V is TRBV9, with D tentatively TRBD1 (6 bases). Trimming shortened V by 6 bases and J by 2 bases, and 18 bases separated the two germline ends. CDR1 and CDR2 (germline): SGDLS, YYNGEE. The CDR3 sequence is 16 residues long.

This clonotype was picked up many times. V and J are TRBV12-3 or TRBV12-4 and TRBJ1-1; D possibly corresponds to TRBD1 (5 bases). Trimming took 6 bases from V and 4 from J, leaving 12 bases between them. This CDR3 is 13 amino acids long. In nucleotides, the CDR3 is TGTGCCAGCAGCTTCGGGGGGAGCACTGAAGCTTTCTTT. Its translation is CASSFGGSTEAFF.

The rearrangement joins TRBV5-5 to TRBJ1-1; no clear D. Per the germline V gene, CDR1 is SGHKS and CDR2 is YYEKEE (reference sequence). CDR3 length: 15 residues. Trimming cost V 0 bases and J 7 bases, with 16 bases left between them. The CDR3 loop reads CASSLAPRRSIEAFF. The CDR3 coding sequence is TGTGCCAGCAGCTTGGCCCCTCGGCGGTCGATTGAAGCTTTCTTT.